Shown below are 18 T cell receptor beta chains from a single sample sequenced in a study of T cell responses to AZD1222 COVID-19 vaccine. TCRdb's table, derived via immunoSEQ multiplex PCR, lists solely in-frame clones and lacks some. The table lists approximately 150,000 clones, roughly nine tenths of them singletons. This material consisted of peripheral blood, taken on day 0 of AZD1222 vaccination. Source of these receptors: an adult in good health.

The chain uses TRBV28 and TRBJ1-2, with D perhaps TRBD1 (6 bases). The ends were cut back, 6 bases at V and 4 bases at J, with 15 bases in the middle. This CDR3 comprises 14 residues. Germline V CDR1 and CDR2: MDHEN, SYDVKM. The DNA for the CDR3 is TGTGCCAGCAGGGACACAGGGATCGGCTATGGCTACACCTTC. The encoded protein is CASRDTGIGYGYTF.

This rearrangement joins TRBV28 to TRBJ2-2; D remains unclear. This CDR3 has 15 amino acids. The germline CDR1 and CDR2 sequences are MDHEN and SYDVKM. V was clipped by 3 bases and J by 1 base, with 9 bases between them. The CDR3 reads CASSFDGVNTGELFF. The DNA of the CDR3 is TGTGCCAGCAGTTTTGATGGGGTGAACACCGGGGAGCTGTTTTTT.

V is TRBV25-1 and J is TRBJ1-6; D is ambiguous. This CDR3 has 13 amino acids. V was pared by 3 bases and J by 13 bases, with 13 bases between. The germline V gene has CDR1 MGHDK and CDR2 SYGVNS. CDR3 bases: TGTGCCAGCAGTGAGTGGCGGGAATCCCCCCTCCACTTT. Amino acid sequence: CASSEWRESPLHF.

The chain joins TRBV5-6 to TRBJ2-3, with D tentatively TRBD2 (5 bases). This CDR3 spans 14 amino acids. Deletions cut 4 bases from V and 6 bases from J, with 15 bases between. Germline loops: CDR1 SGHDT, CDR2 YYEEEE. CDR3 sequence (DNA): TGTGCCAGCAGCCCGGCAAAGCGGTGGGATACGCAGTATTTT. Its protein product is CASSPAKRWDTQYF.

The CDR3 spells CATSDFGGRANEQFF. The DNA for the CDR3 is TGTGCCACCAGTGATTTCGGCGGGAGGGCTAATGAGCAGTTCTTC. This sequence joins TRBV24-1 and TRBJ2-1, with 9 bases lining up with TRBD2. The ends lost 1 base at V and 7 bases at J; junction bases unmatched: 4. Germline V gives CDR1 KGHDR, CDR2 SFDVKD. The CDR3 contains 15 residues.

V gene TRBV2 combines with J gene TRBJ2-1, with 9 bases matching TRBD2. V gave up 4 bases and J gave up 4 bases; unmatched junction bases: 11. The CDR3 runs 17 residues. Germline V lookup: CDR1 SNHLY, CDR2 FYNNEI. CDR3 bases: TGTGCCAGCAGTGTCGCGGGGGGGTATTCGACGTACAATGAGCAGTTCTTC. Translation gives CASSVAGGYSTYNEQFF.

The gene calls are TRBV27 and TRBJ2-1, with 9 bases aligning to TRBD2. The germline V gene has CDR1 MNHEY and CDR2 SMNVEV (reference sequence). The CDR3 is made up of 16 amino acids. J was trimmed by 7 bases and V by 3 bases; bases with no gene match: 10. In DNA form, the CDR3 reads TGTGCCAGCAGTTTTTTGACTAGCGGCCATAGTAATGAGCAGTTCTTC. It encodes CASSFLTSGHSNEQFF.

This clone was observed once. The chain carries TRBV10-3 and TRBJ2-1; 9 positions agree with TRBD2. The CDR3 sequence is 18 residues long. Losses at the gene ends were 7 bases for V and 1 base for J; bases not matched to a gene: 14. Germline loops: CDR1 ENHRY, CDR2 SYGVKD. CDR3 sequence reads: CAIKDRPSGDRSYNEQFF. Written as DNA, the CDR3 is TGTGCCATCAAGGATCGGCCTAGCGGGGATCGGTCCTACAATGAGCAGTTCTTC.

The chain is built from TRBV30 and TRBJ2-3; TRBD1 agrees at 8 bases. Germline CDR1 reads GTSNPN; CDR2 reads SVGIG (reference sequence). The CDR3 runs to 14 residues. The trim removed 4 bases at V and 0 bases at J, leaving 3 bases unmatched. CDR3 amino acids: CAWKTGASTDTQYF. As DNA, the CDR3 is TGTGCCTGGAAGACAGGGGCTAGCACAGATACGCAGTATTTT.

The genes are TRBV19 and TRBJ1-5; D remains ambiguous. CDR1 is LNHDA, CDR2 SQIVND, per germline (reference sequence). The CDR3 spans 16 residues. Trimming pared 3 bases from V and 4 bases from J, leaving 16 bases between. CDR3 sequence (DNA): TGTGCCAGTAGTATTGGTAAGGGAGAAAGAAATCAGCCCCAGCATTTT. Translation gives CASSIGKGERNQPQHF.

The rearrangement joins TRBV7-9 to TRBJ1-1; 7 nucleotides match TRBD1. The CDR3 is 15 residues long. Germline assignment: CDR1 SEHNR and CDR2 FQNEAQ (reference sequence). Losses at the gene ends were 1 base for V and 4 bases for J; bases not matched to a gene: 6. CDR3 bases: TGTGCCAGCAGCTTAGTGGTGGCAGGGGGCACTGAAGCTTTCTTT. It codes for CASSLVVAGGTEAFF. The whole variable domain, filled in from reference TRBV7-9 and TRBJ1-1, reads DTGVSQNPRHKITKRGQNVTFRCDPISEHNRLYWYRQTLGQGPEFLTYFQNEAQLEKSRLLSDRFSAERPKGSFSTLEIQRTEQGDSAMYLCASSLVVAGGTEAFFGQGTRLTVV.

The CDR3 loop reads CASSDSTGVPSWGYTF. CDR3 in DNA: TGTGCCAGCAGTGACTCGACAGGGGTTCCCTCCTGGGGCTACACCTTC. The chain has TRBV6-4 and TRBJ1-2, with 8 bases aligning to TRBD1. CDR3 size: 16 residues. CDR1 is MRHNA, CDR2 SNTAGT, per germline. The V segment lost 0 bases and the J segment 8 bases; nucleotides outside the gene matches: 11.

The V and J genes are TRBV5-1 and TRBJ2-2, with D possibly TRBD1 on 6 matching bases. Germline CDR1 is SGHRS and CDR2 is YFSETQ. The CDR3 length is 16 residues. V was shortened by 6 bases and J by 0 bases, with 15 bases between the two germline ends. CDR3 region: CASTLGQFANTGELFF. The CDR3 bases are TGCGCCAGCACCTTAGGACAGTTCGCGAACACCGGGGAGCTGTTTTTT.

Here the CDR3 reads CRGDSGNTIYF. For the CDR3, the DNA is TGCAGGGGAGACTCTGGAAACACCATATATTTT. The chain is built from TRBV29-1 and TRBJ1-3; D is unresolved. The CDR3 runs to 11 residues. Germline-derived CDR1 and CDR2 are SQVTM and ANQGSEA. The whole variable domain, remainder taken from reference TRBV29-1 and TRBJ1-3, is SAVISQKPSRDICQRGTSLTIQCQVDSQVTMMFWYRQQPGQSLTLIATANQGSEATYESGFVIDKFPISRPNLTFSTLTVSNMSPEDSSIYLCRGDSGNTIYFGEGSWLTVV.

CDR3 in amino acids: CASSLWQGGSYEQYF. For the CDR3, the DNA is TGTGCCAGCAGCTTATGGCAGGGGGGGTCCTACGAGCAGTACTTC. The V and J genes are TRBV13 and TRBJ2-7; D may match TRBD1 or TRBD2 (7 bases each). Per the germline V gene, CDR1 is PRHDT and CDR2 is FYEKMQ (reference sequence). The CDR3 contains 15 residues. The V and J ends lost 2 bases and 1 base respectively, with 12 bases between them.

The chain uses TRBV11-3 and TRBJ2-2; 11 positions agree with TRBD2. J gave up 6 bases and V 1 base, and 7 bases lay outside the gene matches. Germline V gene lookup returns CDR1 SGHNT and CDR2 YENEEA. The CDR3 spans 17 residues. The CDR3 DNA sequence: TGTGCCAGCAGCTTAGGGCTAGCGGGGGGTTCCGCCGGGGAGCTGTTTTTT. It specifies CASSLGLAGGSAGELFF.

CDR3 DNA: TGTGCCAGCAGCTCGGGTCAGGGGTTAAACACTGAAGCTTTCTTT. This encodes CASSSGQGLNTEAFF. V usage is TRBV7-9 and J usage is TRBJ1-1; D may be TRBD1 (6 bases). Germline values: CDR1 SEHNR, CDR2 FQNEAQ (reference sequence). Trimming left V 4 bases short and J 2 bases short, with 14 bases between. This CDR3 contains 15 residues. The full variable domain, completed using reference TRBV7-9 and TRBJ1-1, is DTGVSQNPRHKITKRGQNVTFRCDPISEHNRLYWYRQTLGQGPEFLTYFQNEAQLEKSRLLSDRFSAERPKGSFSTLEIQRTEQGDSAMYLCASSSGQGLNTEAFFGQGTRLTVV.

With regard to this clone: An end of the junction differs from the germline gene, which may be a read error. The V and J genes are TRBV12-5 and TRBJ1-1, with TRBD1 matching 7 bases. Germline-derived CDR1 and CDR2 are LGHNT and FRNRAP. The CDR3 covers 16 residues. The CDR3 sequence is CASGLVLGQQNIEAFF. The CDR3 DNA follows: TGTGCTAGTGGTTTGGTACTGGGACAGCAGAACATTGAAGCTTTCTTT.